The table lists the clone carrying this TCR beta chain with a count of one. The data belong to a study of technical replicates of blood from a handful of donors. V was cut by 4 bases and J by 8 bases, with 27 bases left in between. Germline CDR1 is LGHNA and CDR2 is YNFKEQ. This CDR3 spans 18 amino acids. Using immunoSEQ multiplex PCR, the repertoire was profiled, and TCRdb retains in-frame clones only, with some absent. The sample shows approximately 94,000 clones, 96% of them seen only once. The rearrangement uses TRBV4-2 and TRBJ2-1, with a weak D call TRBD2 (6 bases). The origin of this receptor is a human donor in good health. Sample: T cells isolated from PBMCs. CDR3 DNA: TGTGCCAGCAGCCCAAATTATGCGTCTAGCGCCTTAGGCTATGAGCAGTTCTTC. The encoded protein is CASSPNYASSALGYEQFF.